The clone carrying this TCR beta chain was picked up many times. Unique molecular identifiers tagged the TCRbeta library. TCRdb reanalysed the PCR reads using MiXCR and keeps one entry per CDR3 protein. Here the sample spans some 70,000 distinct CDR3 sequences, just under 7.5% being singletons. The data originate from a study of T-cell reconstitution after alpha-beta-depleted transplantation in children. This TCR came from a human donor who donated a stem cell graft to a child with acute lymphoblastic leukemia. Here the sequenced sample was PBMCs from the stem cell graft donor, taken from the stem cell graft.

CDR3 region: CAIQHEGEQFF. DNA of the CDR3: TGTGCCATCCAACATGAGGGGGAGCAGTTCTTC. The V and J genes are TRBV10-3 and TRBJ2-1; D is tentatively TRBD1 or TRBD2 (5 bases each). The V gene lost 8 bases and the J gene lost 10 bases, with 12 bases spanning the gap. Germline loops: CDR1 ENHRY, CDR2 SYGVKD. This CDR3 is built from 11 residues.